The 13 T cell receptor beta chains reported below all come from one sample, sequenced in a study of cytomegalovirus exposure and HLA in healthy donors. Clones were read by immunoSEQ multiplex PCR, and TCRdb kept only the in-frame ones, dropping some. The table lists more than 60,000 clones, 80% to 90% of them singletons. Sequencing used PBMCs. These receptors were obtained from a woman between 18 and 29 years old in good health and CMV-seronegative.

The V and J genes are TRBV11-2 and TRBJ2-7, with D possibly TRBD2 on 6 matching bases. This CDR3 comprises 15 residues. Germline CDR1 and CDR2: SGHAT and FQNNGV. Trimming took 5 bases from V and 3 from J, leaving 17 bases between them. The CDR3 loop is CASSSSAGIDYEQYF. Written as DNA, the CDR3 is TGTGCCAGCAGCAGCTCAGCGGGTATTGACTACGAGCAGTACTTC.

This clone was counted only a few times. The CDR3 sequence is CASSPRGGREQYF. DNA of the CDR3: TGTGCCAGCTCACCAAGGGGGGGCAGAGAGCAGTACTTC. The chain employs TRBV18 and TRBJ2-7; a weak D match, TRBD2 (7 bases). Trimming removed 2 bases from V and 7 bases from J, with 12 bases in between. This CDR3 contains 13 residues. The germline V gene has CDR1 KGHSH and CDR2 LQKENI.

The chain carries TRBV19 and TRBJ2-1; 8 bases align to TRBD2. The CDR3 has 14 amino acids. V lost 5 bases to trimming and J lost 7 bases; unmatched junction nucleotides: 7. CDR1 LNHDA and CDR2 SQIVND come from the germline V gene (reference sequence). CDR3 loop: CASSVLAGGNEQFF. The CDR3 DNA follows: TGTGCCAGTAGTGTGCTAGCGGGTGGGAATGAGCAGTTCTTC. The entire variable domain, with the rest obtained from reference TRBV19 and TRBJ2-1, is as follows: DGGITQSPKYLFRKEGQNVTLSCEQNLNHDAMYWYRQDPGQGLRLIYYSQIVNDFQKGDIAEGYSVSREKKESFPLTVTSAQKNPTAFYLCASSVLAGGNEQFFGPGTRLTVL.

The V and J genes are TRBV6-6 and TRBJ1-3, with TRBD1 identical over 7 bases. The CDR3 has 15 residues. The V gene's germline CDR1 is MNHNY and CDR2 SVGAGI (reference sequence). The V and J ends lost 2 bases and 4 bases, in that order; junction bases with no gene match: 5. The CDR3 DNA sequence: TGTGCCAGCAGTTACGACGACAGGGCCGGAAACACCATATATTTT. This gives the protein CASSYDDRAGNTIYF.

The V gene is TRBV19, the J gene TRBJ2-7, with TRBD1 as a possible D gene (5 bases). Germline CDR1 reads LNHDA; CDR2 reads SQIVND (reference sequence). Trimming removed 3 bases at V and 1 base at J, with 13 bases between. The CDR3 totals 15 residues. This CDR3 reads CASSIRGVNSYEQYF. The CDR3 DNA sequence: TGTGCCAGTAGTATTAGGGGCGTCAATTCCTACGAGCAGTACTTC.

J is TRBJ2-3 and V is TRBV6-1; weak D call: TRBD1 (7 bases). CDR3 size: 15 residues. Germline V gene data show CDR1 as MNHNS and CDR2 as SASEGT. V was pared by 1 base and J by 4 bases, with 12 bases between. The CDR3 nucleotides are TGTGCCAGCAGTGAAGGCGGAGGGGGCGCAGATACGCAGTATTTT. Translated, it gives CASSEGGGGADTQYF.

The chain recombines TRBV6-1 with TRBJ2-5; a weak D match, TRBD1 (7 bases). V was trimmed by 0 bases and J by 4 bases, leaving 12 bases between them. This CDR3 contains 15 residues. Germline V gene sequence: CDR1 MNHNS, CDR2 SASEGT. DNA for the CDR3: TGTGCCAGCAGTGAAGCCTCAGGGGGAGGAGAGACCCAGTACTTC. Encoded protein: CASSEASGGGETQYF.

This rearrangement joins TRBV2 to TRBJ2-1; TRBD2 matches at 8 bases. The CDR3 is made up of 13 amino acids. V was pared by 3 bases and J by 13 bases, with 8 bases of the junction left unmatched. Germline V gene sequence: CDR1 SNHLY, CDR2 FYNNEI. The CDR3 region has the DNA TGTGCCAGCAGTGAGTGGCGGGGGGTAAGACAGTTCTTC. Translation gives CASSEWRGVRQFF. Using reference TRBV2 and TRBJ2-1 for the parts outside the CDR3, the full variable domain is EPEVTQTPSHQVTQMGQEVILRCVPISNHLYFYWYRQILGQKVEFLVSFYNNEISEKSEIFDDQFSVERPDGSNFTLKIRSTKLEDSAMYFCASSEWRGVRQFFGPGTRLTVL.

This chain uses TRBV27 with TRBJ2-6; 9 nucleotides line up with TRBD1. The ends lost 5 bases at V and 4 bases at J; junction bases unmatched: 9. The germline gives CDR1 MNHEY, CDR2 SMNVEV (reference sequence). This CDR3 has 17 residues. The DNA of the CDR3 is TGTGCCAGCAGTATGGGACAGGGACGTGACGGGGCCAACGTCCTGACTTTC. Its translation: CASSMGQGRDGANVLTF.

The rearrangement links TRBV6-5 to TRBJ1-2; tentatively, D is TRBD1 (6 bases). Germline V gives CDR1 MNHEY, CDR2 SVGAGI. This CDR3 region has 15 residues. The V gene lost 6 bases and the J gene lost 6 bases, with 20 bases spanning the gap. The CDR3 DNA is TGTGCCAGCAGGTCGACCCTCAAGGGGGTCGATGGCTACACCTTC. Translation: CASRSTLKGVDGYTF.

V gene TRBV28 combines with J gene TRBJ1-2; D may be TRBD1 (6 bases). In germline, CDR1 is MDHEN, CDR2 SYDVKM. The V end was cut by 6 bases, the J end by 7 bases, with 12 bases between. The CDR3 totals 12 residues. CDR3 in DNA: TGTGCCAGCAGGGAGAGGGACACTGGCTACACCTTC. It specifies CASRERDTGYTF.

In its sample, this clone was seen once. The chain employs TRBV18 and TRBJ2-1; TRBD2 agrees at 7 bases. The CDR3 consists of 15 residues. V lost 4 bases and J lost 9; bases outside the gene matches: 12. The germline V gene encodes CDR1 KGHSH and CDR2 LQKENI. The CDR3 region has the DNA TGTGCCAGCTCACGGACGGGGGGAGCGAGAGGTGAGCAGTTCTTC. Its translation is CASSRTGGARGEQFF.

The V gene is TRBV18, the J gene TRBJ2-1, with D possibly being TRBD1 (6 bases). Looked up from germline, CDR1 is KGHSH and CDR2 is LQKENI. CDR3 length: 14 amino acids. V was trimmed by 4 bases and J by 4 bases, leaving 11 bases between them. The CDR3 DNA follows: TGTGCCAGCTCACTGTCACAGGGATACAATGAGCAGTTCTTC. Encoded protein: CASSLSQGYNEQFF. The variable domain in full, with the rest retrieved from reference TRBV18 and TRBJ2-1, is NAGVMQNPRHLVRRRGQEARLRCSPMKGHSHVYWYRQLPEEGLKFMVYLQKENIIDESGMPKERFSAEFPKEGPSILRIQQVVRGDSAAYFCASSLSQGYNEQFFGPGTRLTVL.